The entry below gives a single TCR beta chain sequence along with its context. Its target is unknown. This CDR3 has 15 residues. J lost 3 bases, V lost 2 bases, and 3 bases had no gene match. CDR1 MGHDK and CDR2 SYGVNS come from the germline V gene. Using immunoSEQ multiplex PCR, the repertoire was profiled, and TCRdb retains in-frame clones only, with some absent. Counted here are around 19,000 clones, around 86% occurring once; the ten biggest clones make up around 14%. Following autologous stem cell transplantation, relapse occurred in every patient, and exposure to brentuximab vedotin varied. These data come from a study of PD-1 blockade in classical Hodgkin lymphoma. As for the study in general: Patients in the cohort were put on intravenous nivolumab, 3 mg/kg every 2 weeks.

Study-wide results and caveats: The CD4+ diversity rise by C4D1 was clearest in complete responders.

This chain joins TRBV25-1 and TRBJ2-3; TRBD2 matches 9 bases. This TCR came from a human donor with classical Hodgkin lymphoma. The source was peripheral blood mononuclear cells (PBMCs), collected before the second cycle of nivolumab. The CDR3 DNA is TGTGCCAGCAGTGAACTCAGCGGGGGGACAGATACGCAGTATTTT. Translated, it gives CASSELSGGTDTQYF.